Following are 30 T cell receptor beta chains from one sample sequenced in a study of long-term antiretroviral therapy in people with HIV (dated 2022 in TCRdb). The immunoSEQ hsTCRB v3.0 assay was used at survey level resolution to sequence the TRB variable region. Here the immuneACCESS table is served through TCRdb, limited to in-frame sequences with V and J called. Missing clones are a known gap in these copies; in checked studies unresolved V genes cover under half, and the rest lacks a known reason. This sample gives approximately 15,000 clones in total; roughly 80% of them show up just once. The top ten hold about 15% of the sample. Sequencing was performed on unsorted PBMCs, taken about 2.1 years before starting antiretroviral therapy. The source is a man between 25 and 39 years old with HIV.

This chain connects TRBV28 to TRBJ1-2; 7 nucleotides agree with TRBD1. J was trimmed by 2 bases and V by 5 bases; bases with no gene match: 8. Germline values: CDR1 MDHEN, CDR2 SYDVKM. The CDR3 runs to 15 residues. CDR3 sequence (DNA): TGTGCCAGCAGTGCCCACGGGACAGCCAACTATGGCTACACCTTC. It is translated as CASSAHGTANYGYTF.

The chain uses TRBV28 and TRBJ2-1; D might be TRBD2 (6 bases). Germline assignment: CDR1 MDHEN and CDR2 SYDVKM. CDR3 length: 15 residues. The V gene lost 3 bases and the J gene lost 4 bases, with 13 bases spanning the gap. The CDR3 here is CASSLGRAGYNEQFF. CDR3 in DNA: TGTGCCAGCAGTTTGGGCAGGGCGGGGTACAATGAGCAGTTCTTC.

CDR3 in DNA: TGTGCCAGCTCACCTAGAGAGACGGTTATGAACACTGAAGCTTTCTTT. Translated, it gives CASSPRETVMNTEAFF. The gene calls are TRBV18 and TRBJ1-1; D uncertain. CDR1 is KGHSH and CDR2 is LQKENI in the germline V gene. The CDR3 sequence is 16 residues long. Trimming cost V 3 bases and J 0 bases, with 14 bases left between them.

This clone was picked up a small number of times. This chain connects TRBV5-1 to TRBJ2-7, with TRBD2 matching over 10 bases. V dropped 0 bases and J dropped 2; count of bases not matched to a gene: 2. In germline, CDR1 is SGHRS, CDR2 YFSETQ. The CDR3 spans 15 residues. CDR3 sequence reads: CASSLGLAGAYEQYF. The CDR3 region has the DNA TGCGCCAGCAGCTTGGGGCTAGCGGGAGCCTACGAGCAGTACTTC.

The gene calls are TRBV30 and TRBJ2-1, with D perhaps TRBD1 (5 bases). The CDR3 consists of 15 residues. CDR1 GTSNPN and CDR2 SVGIG come from the germline V gene (reference sequence). The V and J ends lost 4 bases and 7 bases respectively, with 20 bases between them. CDR3 residues: CAWNRPLQGRNEQFF. In DNA, the CDR3 is TGTGCCTGGAACAGACCCCTCCAGGGTAGGAATGAGCAGTTCTTC.

The J gene is TRBJ1-2, the V gene TRBV7-8, with D tentatively TRBD1 (5 bases). Germline CDR1 is SGHVS and CDR2 is FQNEAQ. The V end was cut by 4 bases, the J end by 1 base, with 7 bases between. The CDR3 sequence is 13 residues long. CDR3 sequence reads: CASSSTVNYGYTF. DNA for the CDR3: TGTGCCAGCAGCTCGACAGTTAACTATGGCTACACCTTC.

The chain joins TRBV7-2 to TRBJ2-7; 9 bases align to TRBD2. Per the germline V gene, CDR1 is SGHTA and CDR2 is FQGNSA. Trimming took 3 bases from V and 1 from J; bases not matched to a gene: 7. The CDR3 contains 16 residues. The DNA of the CDR3 is TGTGCCAGCAGCTTTGAGTCGACTAGCGGATCCTACGAGCAGTACTTC. Encoded protein: CASSFESTSGSYEQYF.

This chain links TRBV28 with TRBJ2-1, with 14 bases that match TRBD2. Germline CDR1 MDHEN, CDR2 SYDVKM. V dropped 1 base and J dropped 8; count of bases not matched to a gene: 4. CDR3 length equals 16 residues. The CDR3 spells CASSLSGTSGRDEQFF. In DNA, the CDR3 is TGTGCCAGCAGTTTATCGGGGACTAGCGGGAGAGATGAGCAGTTCTTC.

This clone was detected only a few times. CDR3 region: CASSSKGLARVTSYQETQYF. The CDR3, as DNA: TGTGCCAGCAGCTCGAAAGGACTAGCGAGAGTGACTTCCTACCAAGAGACCCAGTACTTC. The chain combines TRBV5-4 with TRBJ2-5; TRBD2 agrees at 9 bases. V trimming: 3 bases; J trimming: 0 bases; junction bases outside the gene matches: 18. There are 20 residues in the CDR3. Germline loops: CDR1 SGHNT, CDR2 YYREEE (reference sequence).

This clone has more than one count but fewer than ten. The CDR3, as DNA: TGTGCCAGCTTCTTAGACCGAAACAGGGATTACGAGCAGTACTTC. This gives the protein CASFLDRNRDYEQYF. The chain carries TRBV18 and TRBJ2-7; tentatively, D is TRBD1 (6 bases). The germline CDR1 and CDR2 sequences are KGHSH and LQKENI. Trimming removed 7 bases from V and 4 bases from J, with 20 bases in between. This CDR3 is 15 amino acids long.

The table lists this clone with a few counts. The chain carries TRBV2 and TRBJ1-5; TRBD1 is a possible D gene (5 bases). Trimming took 4 bases from V and 4 from J, leaving 11 bases between them. This CDR3 spans 14 amino acids. CDR1 is SNHLY and CDR2 is FYNNEI in the germline V gene. For the CDR3, the DNA is TGTGCCAGCAGTGGGGGTTGGGGGAATCAGCCCCAGCATTTT. The encoded protein is CASSGGWGNQPQHF.

CDR3 sequence (DNA): TGCGCCAGCAGCCCATCACGGGGACAAGGGTCACCCCTCCACTTT. Translation: CASSPSRGQGSPLHF. This chain links TRBV5-1 with TRBJ1-6; D possibly corresponds to TRBD1 (6 bases). The CDR3 consists of 15 residues. V was trimmed by 4 bases and J by 10 bases, leaving 18 bases between them. CDR1 SGHRS and CDR2 YFSETQ come from the germline V gene.

The chain carries TRBV7-8 and TRBJ2-3; weak D call: TRBD1 (5 bases). The CDR3 is made up of 13 amino acids. V was trimmed by 1 base and J by 7 bases, leaving 9 bases between them. The germline gives CDR1 SGHVS, CDR2 FQNEAQ. CDR3 loop: CASSLGGPNTQYF. In nucleotides, the CDR3 is TGTGCCAGCAGCTTAGGGGGCCCGAATACGCAGTATTTT. Combining the CDR3 with reference TRBV7-8 and TRBJ2-3 gives the whole variable domain GAGVSQSPRYKVAKRGQDVALRCDPISGHVSLFWYQQALGQGPEFLTYFQNEAQLDKSGLPSDRFFAERPEGSVSTLKIQRTQQEDSAVYLCASSLGGPNTQYFGPGTRLTVL.

The rearrangement joins TRBV5-4 to TRBJ1-1; D remains ambiguous. Trimming shortened V by 4 bases and J by 0 bases, and 13 bases separated the two germline ends. The CDR3 covers 15 residues. Germline V gene lookup returns CDR1 SGHNT and CDR2 YYREEE (reference sequence). The DNA of the CDR3 is TGTGCCAGCAGCCCGGGTGGTGGGGTGAACACTGAAGCTTTCTTT. Residues: CASSPGGGVNTEAFF.

The chain has TRBV7-9 and TRBJ2-1; tentatively, D is TRBD2 (5 bases). The germline V gene has CDR1 SEHNR and CDR2 FQNEAQ (reference sequence). The V end lost 5 bases, the J end lost 9 bases, and 20 bases lay between the germline ends. The CDR3 has 15 amino acids. The CDR3 bases are TGTGCCAGCAGCCTCCCTAGCCAGAAATATGGTGAGCAGTTCTTC. This codes for CASSLPSQKYGEQFF.

The V gene is TRBV9, the J gene TRBJ2-3, with no clear D. This CDR3 has 15 amino acids. The V end lost 1 base, the J end lost 5 bases, and 14 bases lay between the germline ends. Looked up from germline, CDR1 is SGDLS and CDR2 is YYNGEE. The chain's CDR3 is CASSVYFRDGDTQYF. The CDR3 region has the DNA TGTGCCAGCAGCGTATACTTTCGAGATGGAGATACGCAGTATTTT.

The rearrangement uses TRBV29-1 and TRBJ1-4; D gene unclear. Germline lookup yields CDR1 SQVTM and CDR2 ANQGSEA. The V and J ends lost 6 bases and 5 bases respectively, with 10 bases between them. The CDR3 consists of 12 residues. The chain's CDR3 is CSVTALNEKLFF. The CDR3 DNA is TGCAGCGTCACAGCGCTCAATGAAAAACTGTTTTTT.

The sample holds a few counts of this clone. The rearrangement joins TRBV28 to TRBJ1-2; possibly TRBD1 for D (6 bases). Trimming shortened V by 6 bases and J by 6 bases, and 20 bases separated the two germline ends. Per the germline V gene, CDR1 is MDHEN and CDR2 is SYDVKM. This CDR3 contains 15 residues. CDR3 in DNA: TGTGCCAGCAGACCTTACTCATCAGGGGCGGATGGCTACACCTTC. Encoded protein: CASRPYSSGADGYTF.

The chain recombines TRBV11-2 with TRBJ2-3; D might be TRBD1 or TRBD2, each matching 6 bases. The CDR3 extends over 15 amino acids. Trimming took off 7 bases at V and 0 bases at J, with 14 bases between the two ends. Per germline, CDR1 SGHAT and CDR2 FQNNGV. For the CDR3, the DNA is TGTGCCAGCACCGTGGAGGGGGATAGCACAGATACGCAGTATTTT. Protein sequence: CASTVEGDSTDTQYF.

The CDR3 DNA is TGTGCCAGCAGCTCTAACAAAGGGAGCACAGATACGCAGTATTTT. Translated, it gives CASSSNKGSTDTQYF. This rearrangement joins TRBV7-9 to TRBJ2-3; D is unresolved. This CDR3 is built from 15 residues. V was clipped by 4 bases and J by 0 bases, with 11 bases between them. Germline CDR1 reads SEHNR; CDR2 reads FQNEAQ (reference sequence).

This chain joins TRBV5-1 and TRBJ2-7, with TRBD1 as a possible D gene (5 bases). V dropped 3 bases and J dropped 3 bases, with 10 bases sitting between them. The germline V gene has CDR1 SGHRS and CDR2 YFSETQ. The CDR3 runs to 13 residues. The CDR3 is CASSSRTNYEQYF. CDR3 in DNA: TGCGCCAGCAGCTCTCGGACAAACTACGAGCAGTACTTC.

The rearrangement joins TRBV28 to TRBJ2-5, with D perhaps TRBD2 (7 bases). This CDR3 spans 13 amino acids. The germline V and J ends were trimmed by 8 bases and 1 base, with 11 bases remaining between them. The germline gives CDR1 MDHEN, CDR2 SYDVKM. Here the CDR3 reads CASGGGGQETQYF. The CDR3 DNA reads as TGTGCCAGCGGGGGCGGGGGCCAAGAGACCCAGTACTTC.

The sample holds a few counts of this clone. The rearrangement links TRBV5-4 to TRBJ2-7; D not certain. The CDR3 length is 13 residues. Trimming left V 3 bases short and J 2 bases short, with 9 bases between. Germline CDR1 SGHNT, CDR2 YYREEE (reference sequence). The CDR3, as DNA: TGTGCCAGCAGCTATCTAGGGCCCTACGAGCAGTACTTC. Its translation: CASSYLGPYEQYF.

This chain links TRBV6-6 with TRBJ1-5; 9 nucleotides align to TRBD1. Per the germline V gene, CDR1 is MNHNY and CDR2 is SVGAGI (reference sequence). The length of the CDR3 is 13 residues. With 10 bases clipped from V and 6 bases from J, the junction kept 7 bases outside the gene matches. Here the CDR3 reads CATTGGGSQPQHF. The CDR3 region has the DNA TGTGCCACTACAGGGGGCGGGAGTCAGCCCCAGCATTTT.

This sequence joins TRBV5-1 and TRBJ2-7; D not certain. The CDR3 spans 12 residues. From germline, CDR1 is SGHRS and CDR2 YFSETQ. Trimming cost V 4 bases and J 4 bases, with 9 bases left between them. Here the CDR3 reads CASSALGYEQYF. CDR3 nucleotide sequence: TGCGCCAGCAGCGCCCTGGGGTACGAGCAGTACTTC.

The chain is built from TRBV5-4 and TRBJ2-5; 7 nucleotides agree with TRBD1. The ends lost 4 bases at V and 6 bases at J; junction bases unmatched: 12. The CDR3 is made up of 15 amino acids. Germline loops: CDR1 SGHNT, CDR2 YYREEE (reference sequence). For the CDR3, the DNA is TGTGCCAGCAGCCCAGAGACAGGGAATATGAAGACCCAGTACTTC. Residues: CASSPETGNMKTQYF.

This clone was counted between two and nine times. V gene TRBV7-6 combines with J gene TRBJ1-3; tentative D call: TRBD1 (5 bases). The length of the CDR3 is 15 residues. The V and J ends lost 2 bases and 2 bases respectively, with 10 bases between them. Germline values: CDR1 SGHVS, CDR2 FNYEAQ. The CDR3 DNA follows: TGTGCCAGCAGCTTATCAAGGGGTACTGGAAACACCATATATTTT. Amino acid sequence: CASSLSRGTGNTIYF.

The chain couples TRBV13 to TRBJ1-1; D is possibly TRBD1 (6 bases). The germline CDR1 and CDR2 sequences are PRHDT and FYEKMQ (reference sequence). The CDR3 contains 15 residues. Trimming shortened V by 5 bases and J by 0 bases, and 13 bases separated the two germline ends. The chain's CDR3 is CASSTGGTLNTEAFF. In DNA form, the CDR3 reads TGTGCCAGCAGCACCGGCGGGACATTGAACACTGAAGCTTTCTTT. The full variable domain, completed using reference TRBV13 and TRBJ1-1, is AAGVIQSPRHLIKEKRETATLKCYPIPRHDTVYWYQQGPGQDPQFLISFYEKMQSDKGSIPDRFSAQQFSDYHSELNMSSLELGDSALYFCASSTGGTLNTEAFFGQGTRLTVV.

This chain joins TRBV5-6 and TRBJ2-7; 9 nucleotides agree with TRBD1. This CDR3 contains 13 residues. Germline V gene data show CDR1 as SGHDT and CDR2 as YYEEEE. Trimming took 1 base from V and 11 from J; bases not matched to a gene: 7. The CDR3 region is CASSLRTGVLKYF. In DNA, the CDR3 is TGTGCCAGCAGCTTGCGGACAGGGGTGTTAAAGTACTTC.

This chain connects TRBV27 to TRBJ2-4, with TRBD1 identical over 10 bases. After removal of 4 bases from V and 1 base from J, the junction contained 4 bases not matched to a gene. Germline V gene lookup returns CDR1 MNHEY and CDR2 SMNVEV (reference sequence). This CDR3 region has 16 residues. The CDR3 nucleotides read TGTGCCAGCAGTTCCTGGACAGGGGGGGCCAAAAACATTCAGTACTTC. Translating gives CASSSWTGGAKNIQYF.